A single sample is the source of the 27 T cell receptor beta chains below, sequenced in a study of T cell responses to AZD1222 COVID-19 vaccine. Clones were sequenced by immunoSEQ multiplex PCR, and TCRdb holds only the in-frame ones, with some missing. The sample records about 120,000 clones, 87% being singletons. The source was peripheral blood, collected on day 0 of AZD1222 vaccination. Source of these receptors: an adult in good health.

The V gene is TRBV5-8, the J gene TRBJ1-3, with D possibly matching TRBD1 (6 bases). Trimming cost V 7 bases and J 2 bases, with 16 bases left between them. The CDR3 loop spans 15 amino acids. Germline lookup yields CDR1 SGHTS and CDR2 YDEGEE. CDR3: CASGTGGRTGNTIYF. The CDR3 DNA reads as TGTGCCAGCGGGACCGGGGGGCGGACTGGAAACACCATATATTTT.

The chain is built from TRBV7-3 and TRBJ2-2, with 9 bases that match TRBD1. V lost 5 bases, J lost 3 bases, and 4 bases stayed unmatched. CDR3 length equals 15 residues. Germline CDR1 reads SGHTA; CDR2 reads FQGTGA. In nucleotides, the CDR3 is TGTGCCAGCAGCCCGGGACAGGGTTACACCGGGGAGCTGTTTTTT. Its protein product is CASSPGQGYTGELFF. The whole variable domain, remainder taken from reference TRBV7-3 and TRBJ2-2, is GAGVSQTPSNKVTEKGKYVELRCDPISGHTALYWYRQSLGQGPEFLIYFQGTGAADDSGLPNDRFFAVRPEGSVSTLKIQRTERGDSAVYLCASSPGQGYTGELFFGEGSRLTVL.

This clone was detected once. V usage is TRBV3-1 (or the pseudogene TRBV3-2) and J usage is TRBJ2-7; 9 positions agree with TRBD1. The CDR3 loop spans 15 amino acids. The ends lost 4 bases at V and 4 bases at J; junction bases unmatched: 8. Germline CDR1 reads LGHDT; CDR2 reads YNNKEL (reference sequence). The CDR3 loop is CASSPGTGYQYEQYF. Written as DNA, the CDR3 is TGTGCCAGCAGCCCCGGGACAGGGTACCAGTACGAGCAGTACTTC.

This clone was counted a single time. The chain recombines TRBV19 with TRBJ1-5; D not resolved. V was trimmed by 6 bases and J by 2 bases, leaving 14 bases between them. This CDR3 is built from 15 residues. Germline V gives CDR1 LNHDA, CDR2 SQIVND (reference sequence). Written as DNA, the CDR3 is TGTGCCAGTAGCCCCCTAAAAACAGGCAATCAGCCCCAGCATTTT. Protein sequence: CASSPLKTGNQPQHF.

V gene TRBV11-2 combines with J gene TRBJ1-2; D is undetermined. The CDR3 is 14 residues long. V was pared by 0 bases and J by 4 bases, with 9 bases between. Germline CDR1 reads SGHAT; CDR2 reads FQNNGV. The CDR3 region has the DNA TGTGCCAGCAGCTTAGAGCGGACGGCCTATGGCTACACCTTC. This gives the protein CASSLERTAYGYTF. Full variable domain (missing parts from reference TRBV11-2 and TRBJ1-2): EAGVAQSPRYKIIEKRQSVAFWCNPISGHATLYWYQQILGQGPKLLIQFQNNGVVDDSQLPKDRFSAERLKGVDSTLKIQPAKLEDSAVYLCASSLERTAYGYTFGSGTRLTVV.

The rearrangement links TRBV27 to TRBJ1-1; D unresolved. The V end lost 2 bases, the J end lost 0 bases, and 13 bases lay between the germline ends. From germline, CDR1 is MNHEY and CDR2 SMNVEV (reference sequence). CDR3 length: 16 residues. The CDR3 region is CASSLIGFKVNTEAFF. The CDR3 region has the DNA TGTGCCAGCAGTTTAATCGGATTTAAGGTGAACACTGAAGCTTTCTTT.

The genes are TRBV28 and TRBJ1-2, with a possible D match to TRBD1 (6 bases). The germline V and J ends were trimmed by 3 bases and 7 bases, with 15 bases remaining between them. This CDR3 region has 14 residues. Germline V CDR1 and CDR2: MDHEN, SYDVKM. CDR3 in DNA: TGTGCCAGCAGTTTCTCCCTGGAGGGGGGTGGCTACACCTTC. Translating gives CASSFSLEGGGYTF.

V is TRBV7-8 and J is TRBJ1-1; no definite D call. This CDR3 region has 15 residues. Trimming cost V 1 base and J 0 bases, with 9 bases left between them. Germline CDR1 reads SGHVS; CDR2 reads FQNEAQ. Here the CDR3 reads CASSLGTAVNTEAFF. CDR3 sequence (DNA): TGTGCCAGCAGCTTAGGAACAGCCGTGAACACTGAAGCTTTCTTT.

The chain recombines TRBV12-3 or TRBV12-4 with TRBJ1-1; D is unresolved. The CDR3 has 12 amino acids. V lost 2 bases, J lost 8 bases, and 9 bases lay in between. CDR3 loop: CASSLQTAEAFF. The CDR3 nucleotides are TGTGCCAGCAGTTTACAAACCGCGGAAGCTTTCTTT.

V and J are TRBV6-5 and TRBJ1-2, with TRBD1 matching 8 bases. The J segment lost 3 bases and the V segment lost 4 bases, leaving 10 bases of the junction unmatched. Per the germline V gene, CDR1 is MNHEY and CDR2 is SVGAGI. The CDR3 sequence is 16 residues long. DNA of the CDR3: TGTGCCAGCAGTTCCCTGGACAGGGAGGCGTACTATGGCTACACCTTC. Its translation is CASSSLDREAYYGYTF.

The chain carries TRBV15 and TRBJ2-7; 8 bases fit TRBD2. Per germline, CDR1 LNHNV and CDR2 YYDKDF (reference sequence). The CDR3 has 14 amino acids. With 1 base clipped from V and 3 bases from J, the junction kept 2 bases outside the gene matches. The CDR3 DNA sequence: TGTGCCACCAGCAGAGGGCTAGCGGGCTACGAGCAGTACTTC. It is translated as CATSRGLAGYEQYF.

The rearrangement joins TRBV24-1 to TRBJ1-2; TRBD1 agrees at 8 bases. This CDR3 comprises 13 residues. V lost 3 bases and J lost 5; bases outside the gene matches: 1. Germline-derived CDR1 and CDR2 are KGHDR and SFDVKD. The CDR3 loop is CATSDRTGYGYTF. CDR3 sequence (DNA): TGTGCCACCAGTGATCGGACAGGGTATGGCTACACCTTC.

V usage is TRBV6-5 and J usage is TRBJ2-5, with 8 nucleotides matching TRBD2. The germline V gene encodes CDR1 MNHEY and CDR2 SVGAGI. This CDR3 contains 13 residues. Trimming cost V 6 bases and J 4 bases; bases outside gene matches: 4. The CDR3 sequence: CASSERERETQYF. As DNA, the CDR3 is TGTGCCAGCAGCGAGCGGGAGCGAGAGACCCAGTACTTC.

Regarding this clone: Other nucleotide sequences in the sample specify the same CDR3. J is TRBJ1-6 and V is TRBV6-5; 9 bases are a match to TRBD1. The V gene end was trimmed by 7 bases and the J gene end by 7 bases; junction bases not matched to a gene: 5. There are 14 residues in the CDR3. Germline V gives CDR1 MNHEY, CDR2 SVGAGI. The CDR3 region has the DNA TGTGCCAGCACCTTCGGACAGGGGAATTCACCCCTCCACTTT. This codes for CASTFGQGNSPLHF.

This clone was seen a single time. The chain employs TRBV11-2 and TRBJ1-4; perhaps TRBD1 as D (6 bases). The germline V and J ends were trimmed by 5 bases and 6 bases, with 10 bases remaining between them. Germline-derived CDR1 and CDR2 are SGHAT and FQNNGV. The CDR3 has 13 amino acids. The CDR3 sequence is CASSGGLDEKLFF. CDR3 nucleotides: TGTGCCAGCAGCGGGGGGCTTGATGAAAAACTGTTTTTT.

This sequence joins TRBV18 and TRBJ2-5; D is possibly TRBD2 (5 bases). Germline V gene data show CDR1 as KGHSH and CDR2 as LQKENI. This CDR3 contains 13 residues. The V gene lost 7 bases and the J gene lost 4 bases, with 13 bases spanning the gap. The CDR3 DNA is TGTGCCAGCTACCCGGGGTCGTTAGAGACCCAGTACTTC. Protein sequence: CASYPGSLETQYF.

The V and J genes are TRBV29-1 and TRBJ2-7; a weak D match, TRBD1 (6 bases). V lost 4 bases and J 1 base, leaving 11 bases between the germline ends. CDR3 length: 13 residues. The germline CDR1 and CDR2 sequences are SQVTM and ANQGSEA. The CDR3 reads CSVVAQGSYEQYF. CDR3 coding DNA: TGCAGCGTTGTAGCACAGGGATCCTACGAGCAGTACTTC.

This sequence joins TRBV28 and TRBJ2-3; the match to TRBD1 covers 9 bases. Germline-derived CDR1 and CDR2 are MDHEN and SYDVKM. This CDR3 comprises 17 residues. The J segment lost 2 bases and the V segment lost 3 bases, leaving 9 bases of the junction unmatched. CDR3 amino acids: CASSLADRGGDTDTQYF. In nucleotides, the CDR3 is TGTGCCAGCAGTTTGGCTGACAGGGGGGGGGACACAGATACGCAGTATTTT.

This chain links TRBV27 with TRBJ2-3, with TRBD1 identical over 7 bases. The ends lost 5 bases at V and 2 bases at J; junction bases unmatched: 4. CDR1 and CDR2 (germline): MNHEY, SMNVEV (reference sequence). The length of the CDR3 is 14 residues. The CDR3 is CASSKTGFTDTQYF. The CDR3 DNA reads as TGTGCCAGCAGTAAGACAGGGTTCACAGATACGCAGTATTTT.

The chain couples TRBV19 to TRBJ1-2, with 8 positions matching TRBD1. Germline CDR1 reads LNHDA; CDR2 reads SQIVND (reference sequence). CDR3 length: 15 amino acids. The CDR3 DNA reads TGTCGTGGGCACAAAAGCTTCAGGGGGCCTCCCGGCTACACCTTC. This translates into CRGHKSFRGPPGYTF.

The CDR3 is CASSVWGGDQPQHF. CDR3 nucleotide sequence: TGTGCCAGCAGCGTATGGGGGGGCGATCAGCCCCAGCATTTT. This chain links TRBV9 with TRBJ1-5; a possible D gene is TRBD1 (6 bases). Germline CDR1 SGDLS, CDR2 YYNGEE. CDR3 size: 14 residues. V gave up 1 base and J gave up 5 bases, with 10 bases separating them.

The chain has TRBV6-5 and TRBJ1-6; 7 positions agree with TRBD1. From germline, CDR1 is MNHEY and CDR2 SVGAGI. V lost 2 bases and J lost 6; bases outside the gene matches: 7. There are 16 residues in the CDR3. The CDR3: CASSYTRQGGNSPLHF. The CDR3, as DNA: TGTGCCAGCAGTTACACCCGACAGGGTGGTAATTCACCCCTCCACTTT.

This clone showed up just once. The V gene is TRBV11-1, the J gene TRBJ1-1; D not resolved. CDR1 and CDR2 from the germline V gene are SGHAT and FQDESV (reference sequence). The CDR3 has 14 residues. V gave up 1 base and J gave up 0 bases, with 6 bases separating them. DNA of the CDR3: TGTGCCAGCAGCTTAGGGTCGCTGAACACTGAAGCTTTCTTT. It is translated as CASSLGSLNTEAFF.

V gene TRBV11-3 combines with J gene TRBJ2-1; 12 nucleotides match TRBD2. V lost 2 bases, J lost 7 bases, and 3 bases stayed unmatched. CDR3 length: 15 residues. Looked up from germline, CDR1 is SGHNT and CDR2 is YENEEA. The CDR3 bases are TGTGCCAGCAGCTTAAGACTAGCGGGAGTGAATGAGCAGTTCTTC. It codes for CASSLRLAGVNEQFF.

This sequence joins TRBV30 and TRBJ1-4; D may be TRBD1 (6 bases). V was pared by 0 bases and J by 4 bases, with 9 bases between. The germline CDR1 and CDR2 sequences are GTSNPN and SVGIG (reference sequence). CDR3 size: 14 residues. This CDR3 is CAWSVRGGNEKLFF. The CDR3 DNA is TGTGCCTGGAGTGTCAGAGGGGGTAATGAAAAACTGTTTTTT.

The rearrangement links TRBV2 to TRBJ1-3, with 7 bases identical to TRBD1. CDR1 is SNHLY, CDR2 FYNNEI, per germline. The trim removed 9 bases at V and 1 base at J, leaving 9 bases unmatched. CDR3 length: 15 residues. The CDR3 is CARGRDSYSGNTIYF. The CDR3 bases are TGTGCCAGGGGCCGGGACAGCTATTCTGGAAACACCATATATTTT.

This clone was seen a single time. J is TRBJ2-3 and V is TRBV2; D gene unclear. Per germline, CDR1 SNHLY and CDR2 FYNNEI. Trimming cost V 6 bases and J 0 bases, with 13 bases left between them. This CDR3 region has 15 residues. CDR3 loop: CASREQPTSTDTQYF. The CDR3 nucleotides are TGTGCCAGCAGAGAACAGCCGACTAGCACAGATACGCAGTATTTT.